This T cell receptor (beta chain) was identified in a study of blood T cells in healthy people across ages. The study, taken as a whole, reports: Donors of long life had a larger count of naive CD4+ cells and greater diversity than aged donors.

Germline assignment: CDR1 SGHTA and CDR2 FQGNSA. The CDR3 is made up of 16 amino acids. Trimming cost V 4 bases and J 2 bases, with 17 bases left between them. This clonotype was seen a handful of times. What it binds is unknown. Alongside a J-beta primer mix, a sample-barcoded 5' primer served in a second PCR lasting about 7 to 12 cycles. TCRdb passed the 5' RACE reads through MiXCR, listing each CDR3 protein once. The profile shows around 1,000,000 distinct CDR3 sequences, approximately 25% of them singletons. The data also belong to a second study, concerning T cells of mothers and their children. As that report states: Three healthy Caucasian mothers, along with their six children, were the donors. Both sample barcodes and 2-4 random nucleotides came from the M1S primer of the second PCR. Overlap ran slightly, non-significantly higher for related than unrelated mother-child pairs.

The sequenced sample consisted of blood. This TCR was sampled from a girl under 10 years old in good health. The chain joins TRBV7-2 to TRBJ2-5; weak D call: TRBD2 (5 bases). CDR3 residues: CASSSPPDWDQETQYF. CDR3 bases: TGTGCCAGCAGCTCTCCCCCGGACTGGGATCAAGAGACCCAGTACTTC.